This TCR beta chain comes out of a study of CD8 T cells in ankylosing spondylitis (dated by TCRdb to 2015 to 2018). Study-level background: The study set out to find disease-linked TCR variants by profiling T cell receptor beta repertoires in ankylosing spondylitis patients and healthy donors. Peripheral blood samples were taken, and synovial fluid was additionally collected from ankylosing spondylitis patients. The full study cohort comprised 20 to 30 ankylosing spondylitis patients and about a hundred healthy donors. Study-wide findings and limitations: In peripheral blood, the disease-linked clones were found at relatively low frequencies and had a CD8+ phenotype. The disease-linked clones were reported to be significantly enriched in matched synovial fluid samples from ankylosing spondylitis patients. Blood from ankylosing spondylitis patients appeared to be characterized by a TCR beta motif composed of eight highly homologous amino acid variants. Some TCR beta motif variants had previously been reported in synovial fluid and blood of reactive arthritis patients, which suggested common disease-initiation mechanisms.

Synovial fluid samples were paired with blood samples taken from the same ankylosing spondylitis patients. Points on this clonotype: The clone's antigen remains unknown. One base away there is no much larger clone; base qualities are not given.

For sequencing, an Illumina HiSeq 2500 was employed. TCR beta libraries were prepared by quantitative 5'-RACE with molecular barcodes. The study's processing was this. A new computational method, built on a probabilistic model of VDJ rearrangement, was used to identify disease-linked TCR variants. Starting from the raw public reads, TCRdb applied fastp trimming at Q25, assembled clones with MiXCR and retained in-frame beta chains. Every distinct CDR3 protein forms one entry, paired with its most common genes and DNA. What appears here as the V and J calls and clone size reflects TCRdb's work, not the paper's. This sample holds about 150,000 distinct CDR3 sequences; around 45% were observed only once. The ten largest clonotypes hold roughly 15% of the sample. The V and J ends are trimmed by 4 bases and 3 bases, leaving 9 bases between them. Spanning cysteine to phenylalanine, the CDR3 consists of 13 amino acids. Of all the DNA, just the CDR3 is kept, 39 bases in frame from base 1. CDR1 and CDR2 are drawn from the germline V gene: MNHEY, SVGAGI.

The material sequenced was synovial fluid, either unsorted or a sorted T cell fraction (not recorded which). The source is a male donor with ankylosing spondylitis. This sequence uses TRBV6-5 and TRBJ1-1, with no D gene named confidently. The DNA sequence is TGTGCCAGCAGTTTGGACGGAGACACTGAAGCTTTCTTT. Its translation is CASSLDGDTEAFF.